These 4 T cell receptor beta chains came from one sample sequenced in a study of CD8 T cells in ankylosing spondylitis. TCRdb fed the 5' RACE reads into MiXCR, producing one record per CDR3 protein. Found here are about 240,000 distinct CDR3 sequences, around 9.1% of them singletons; the top ten hold approximately 6.3%. Sequencing was carried out using blood, either unsorted or a sorted T cell fraction (not recorded which). Receptors were obtained from a male donor with ankylosing spondylitis or in good health (not recorded which).

This clonotype was counted only a few times. V usage is TRBV28 and J usage is TRBJ1-2; D not resolved. The germline V gene has CDR1 MDHEN and CDR2 SYDVKM. V was shortened by 4 bases and J by 3 bases, with 15 bases between the two germline ends. This CDR3 contains 15 residues. The CDR3 sequence is CASSSPGATYYGYTF. The CDR3 DNA reads TGTGCCAGCAGTTCACCAGGTGCAACCTACTATGGCTACACCTTC.

This clonotype was detected a few times. The chain joins TRBV4-3 to TRBJ1-2; 7 bases are shared with TRBD1. This CDR3 has 17 residues. Germline V gene sequence: CDR1 LGHNA, CDR2 YSLEER. The V gene end was trimmed by 0 bases and the J gene end by 8 bases; junction bases not matched to a gene: 15. CDR3 sequence (DNA): TGCGCCAGCAGCCAAGAATCTCTGGGCCAGGGGGGTTGGGGCTACACCTTC. Translated: CASSQESLGQGGWGYTF.

The gene calls are TRBV7-3 and TRBJ2-1; D possibly matches TRBD1 or TRBD2 (5 bases each). The CDR3 has 14 amino acids. Germline-derived CDR1 and CDR2 are SGHTA and FQGTGA. The ends were cut back, 5 bases at V and 8 bases at J, with 16 bases in the middle. CDR3 DNA: TGTGCCAGCAGCGTTGGGGACCCCAACGATGAGCAGTTCTTC. Residues: CASSVGDPNDEQFF. Variable domain in full (rest from reference TRBV7-3 and TRBJ2-1): GAGVSQTPSNKVTEKGKYVELRCDPISGHTALYWYRQSLGQGPEFLIYFQGTGAADDSGLPNDRFFAVRPEGSVSTLKIQRTERGDSAVYLCASSVGDPNDEQFFGPGTRLTVL.

On this clonotype: A much larger clone lies a single base off, so this may be a read error. The CDR3 DNA reads TGTGCCAGCAGGTCAGGGACAGGGGGAAATAATGAAAAACTGTGTTTT. Its translation: CASRSGTGGNNEKLCF. This sequence joins TRBV6-1 and TRBJ1-4; 11 bases match TRBD1. This CDR3 is 16 amino acids long. CDR1 is MNHNS and CDR2 is SASEGT in the germline V gene.